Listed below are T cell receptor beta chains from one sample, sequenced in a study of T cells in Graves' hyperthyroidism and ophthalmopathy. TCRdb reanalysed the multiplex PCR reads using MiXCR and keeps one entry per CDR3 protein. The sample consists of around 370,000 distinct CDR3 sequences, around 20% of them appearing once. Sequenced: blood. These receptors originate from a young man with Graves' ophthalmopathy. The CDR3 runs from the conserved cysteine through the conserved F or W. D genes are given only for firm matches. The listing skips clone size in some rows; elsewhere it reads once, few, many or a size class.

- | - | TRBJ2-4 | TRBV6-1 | CASSEGVGKDIQYF | TGTGCCAGCAGTGAAGGAGTGGGAAAGGACATTCAGTACTTC
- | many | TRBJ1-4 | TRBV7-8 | CASSFTGTANEKLFF | TGTGCCAGCAGCTTCACCGGGACGGCGAATGAAAAACTGTTTTTT
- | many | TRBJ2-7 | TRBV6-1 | CASSEGGAGFYEQYF | TGTGCCAGCAGTGAAGGGGGCGCGGGTTTCTACGAGCAGTACTTC
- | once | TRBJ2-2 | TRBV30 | CAWSVGTNTGELFF | TGTGCCTGGAGTGTGGGGACTAACACCGGGGAGCTGTTTTTT
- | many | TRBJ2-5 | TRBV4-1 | CASSQDEGETQYF | TGCGCCAGCAGCCAAGATGAAGGGGAGACCCAGTACTTC
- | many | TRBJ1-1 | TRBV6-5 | CASSYGAGVGSTEAFF | TGTGCCAGCAGTTACGGGGCAGGGGTCGGATCCACTGAAGCTTTCTTT
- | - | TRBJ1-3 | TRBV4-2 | CASSQRSVSGNTIYF | TGTGCCAGCAGCCAGCGATCGGTTTCTGGAAACACCATATATTTT
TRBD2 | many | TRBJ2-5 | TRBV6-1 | CASSPGTSGGRETQYF | TGTGCCAGCAGTCCCGGGACTAGCGGGGGGAGGGAGACCCAGTACTTC
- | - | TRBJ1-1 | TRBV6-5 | CASSYTAESNTEAFF | TGTGCCAGCAGTTACACGGCAGAGTCAAACACTGAGGCTTTCTTT
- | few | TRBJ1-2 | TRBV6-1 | CASNDLANYGYTF | TGTGCCAGCAACGACCTCGCTAACTATGGCTACACCTTC
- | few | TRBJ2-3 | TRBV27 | CASSAGLSNTDTQYF | TGTGCCAGCAGTGCAGGGCTATCGAACACAGATACGCAGTATTTT
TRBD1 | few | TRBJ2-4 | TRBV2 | CASSDEPGQGILAKNIQYF | TGTGCCAGCAGTGATGAGCCGGGACAGGGGATTCTAGCCAAAAACATTCAGTACTTC
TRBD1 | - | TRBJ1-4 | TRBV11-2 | CASSSTGDEKLFF | TGTGCCAGCAGCTCGACAGGGGATGAAAAACTGTTTTTT
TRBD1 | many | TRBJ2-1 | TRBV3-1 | CASRHTGGYRDEQFF | TGTGCCAGCAGACACACAGGGGGCTACAGAGATGAGCAGTTCTTC
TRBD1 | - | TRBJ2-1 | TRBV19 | CASSIVGTGDYNEQFF | TGTGCCAGTAGTATAGTAGGGACAGGGGATTACAATGAGCAGTTCTTC
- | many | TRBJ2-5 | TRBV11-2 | CASSSPFSQETQYF | TGTGCCAGCAGCTCCCCCTTTTCGCAAGAGACCCAGTACTTC
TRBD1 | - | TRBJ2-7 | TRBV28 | CASKWDRVGSYEQYF | TGTGCCAGCAAATGGGACAGGGTGGGGTCCTACGAGCAGTACTTC
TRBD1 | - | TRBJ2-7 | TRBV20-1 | CSARLAGGQGSYEQYF | TGCAGTGCTAGGCTGGCAGGGGGACAGGGTTCCTACGAGCAGTACTTC
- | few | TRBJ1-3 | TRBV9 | CASSVGVGGGNTIYF | TGTGCCAGCAGCGTTGGGGTGGGGGGGGGAAACACCATATATTTT
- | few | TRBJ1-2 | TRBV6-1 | CASSKTGIGNYGYTF | TGTGCCAGCAGTAAGACCGGGATAGGGAACTATGGCTACACCTTC